A selection of T cell receptor beta chains follows, all from one sample in a study of CD8+CD57+ T cells in acquired aplastic anemia. TCRdb ran MiXCR on the reads and lists one entry per CDR3 protein. Of a few hundred thousand distinct CDR3 sequences in the sample, about 56% were seen once. The sample taken for sequencing was sorted CD4+, CD8+, or CD8+CD57+ T cells (not recorded which) from PBMCs. The source of these receptors is a human donor with severe aplastic anemia or a healthy control (not recorded which). Both conserved end residues are part of each CDR3.

v_call: TRBV2
j_call: TRBJ2-1
cdr3_aa: CAVAVRNEQFF

v_call: TRBV5-1
j_call: TRBJ1-3
cdr3_aa: CASSPTAGLGDTIYF

v_call: TRBV20-1
j_call: TRBJ2-7
cdr3_aa: CSARDPGDEQYF

v_call: TRBV5-1
j_call: TRBJ2-7
cdr3_aa: CASSSGQGVGYEQYF

v_call: TRBV2
j_call: TRBJ1-6
cdr3_aa: CASSDSGTGFRSYNSPLHF

v_call: TRBV12-5
j_call: TRBJ1-2
cdr3_aa: CASGLLGKSRAVNYGYTF

v_call: TRBV15
j_call: TRBJ2-5
cdr3_aa: CATSRERLAGGETQYF

v_call: TRBV3-1
j_call: TRBJ1-2
cdr3_aa: CASSSFLTRGGLRGYTF

v_call: TRBV9
j_call: TRBJ1-1
cdr3_aa: CASSVEGMNTEAFF

v_call: TRBV9
j_call: TRBJ2-3
cdr3_aa: CASSVDRRGGTDTQYF

v_call: TRBV19
j_call: TRBJ1-1
cdr3_aa: CASKGQGTWGTEAFF

v_call: TRBV20-1
j_call: TRBJ2-7
cdr3_aa: CSASSGTEAGEQYF

v_call: TRBV9
j_call: TRBJ1-1
cdr3_aa: CASSVGPGDTEAFF

v_call: TRBV7-8
j_call: TRBJ2-2
cdr3_aa: CASAARRVFKSGELFF

v_call: TRBV7-6
j_call: TRBJ2-7
cdr3_aa: CASSLGAGGTYEQYF

v_call: TRBV20-1
j_call: TRBJ1-1
cdr3_aa: CSAWDRENTEAFF

v_call: TRBV7-2
j_call: TRBJ1-6
cdr3_aa: CASSLKRQGATNSPLHF

v_call: TRBV7-9
j_call: TRBJ2-7
cdr3_aa: CASSLALAGGYEQYF

v_call: TRBV7-8
j_call: TRBJ2-3
cdr3_aa: CAGSLVPAQGGGDTQYF

v_call: TRBV5-1
j_call: TRBJ2-2
cdr3_aa: CASSLGGTGYAGELFF